These 15 T cell receptor beta chains came from one sample sequenced in a study of blood T cell repertoires in COVID-19. Assay used: immunoSEQ multiplex PCR; TCRdb lists only in-frame clones, some missing. The data contain around 210,000 clones, approximately 80% of them singletons. The sequencing sample was made of peripheral blood. Receptor source: a human donor in a cohort sampled during active COVID-19.

The V call is TRBV30, the J call TRBJ2-3, with TRBD2 matching over 7 bases. Germline V CDR1 and CDR2: GTSNPN, SVGIG (reference sequence). With V trimmed by 7 bases and J by 2 bases, 9 bases remained unmatched. This CDR3 contains 14 residues. This CDR3 is CAYGTTMPTDTQYF. The CDR3 region has the DNA TGTGCCTACGGGACTACCATGCCCACAGATACGCAGTATTTT.

The chain's CDR3 is CASSAGDSNGKNIQYF. DNA of the CDR3: TGCGCCAGCAGCGCAGGGGACAGCAACGGCAAAAACATTCAGTACTTC. The chain employs TRBV5-1 and TRBJ2-4; 7 nucleotides line up with TRBD1. V gave up 4 bases and J gave up 3 bases; unmatched junction bases: 10. Germline V gene sequence: CDR1 SGHRS, CDR2 YFSETQ. The CDR3 runs 16 residues.

V is TRBV7-9 and J is TRBJ1-4, with 7 bases matching TRBD1. Germline assignment: CDR1 SEHNR and CDR2 FQNEAQ (reference sequence). The CDR3 is made up of 12 amino acids. The trim removed 4 bases at V and 11 bases at J, leaving 4 bases unmatched. The CDR3 protein is CASSYPRGKLFF. The DNA for the CDR3 is TGTGCCAGCAGCTACCCCAGGGGGAAACTGTTTTTT.

In this sample, this clone turned up once. This chain's CDR3 is CASSPQGAGEKLFF. The CDR3 bases are TGTGCCAGCAGCCCACAGGGGGCCGGAGAAAAACTGTTTTTT. This rearrangement joins TRBV6-5 to TRBJ1-4; 9 bases agree with TRBD1. Germline CDR1 reads MNHEY; CDR2 reads SVGAGI. J gave up 8 bases and V 6 bases, and 7 bases lay outside the gene matches. CDR3 length: 14 residues.

This chain uses TRBV19 with TRBJ2-5; the match to TRBD1 covers 7 bases. With 3 bases clipped from V and 2 bases from J, the junction kept 3 bases outside the gene matches. This CDR3 is built from 14 residues. Germline-derived CDR1 and CDR2 are LNHDA and SQIVND (reference sequence). The CDR3 here is CASSMTGWQETQYF. The CDR3 DNA reads TGTGCCAGTAGTATGACAGGGTGGCAAGAGACCCAGTACTTC.

Only a few counts were recorded for this clone. The V gene is TRBV10-2, the J gene TRBJ1-2, with 7 bases fitting TRBD1. Germline loops: CDR1 WSHSY, CDR2 SAAADI. The CDR3 runs to 13 residues. J gave up 8 bases and V 5 bases, and 8 bases lay outside the gene matches. The chain's CDR3 is CASSSDRARGYTF. The CDR3 bases are TGCGCCAGCAGTTCCGACAGGGCAAGGGGCTACACCTTC.

This chain links TRBV5-1 with TRBJ2-2, with TRBD2 identical over 11 bases. The CDR3 contains 18 residues. CDR1 and CDR2 from the germline V gene are SGHRS and YFSETQ. The trim removed 3 bases at V and 1 base at J, leaving 8 bases unmatched. The CDR3 bases are TGCGCCAGCAGCTCGGGACGCGGGACTAGCGGGAACACCGGGGAGCTGTTTTTT. Encoded protein: CASSSGRGTSGNTGELFF.

The V gene is TRBV9, the J gene TRBJ2-1; a possible D gene is TRBD2 (7 bases). The V end was cut by 4 bases, the J end by 6 bases, with 17 bases between. The CDR3 is made up of 15 amino acids. Germline V gene sequence: CDR1 SGDLS, CDR2 YYNGEE. CDR3: CASSRGGGPGNEQFF. CDR3 DNA sequence: TGTGCCAGCAGCAGGGGGGGCGGTCCCGGCAATGAGCAGTTCTTC.

The CDR3, as DNA: TGCGCCAGCAGCTTGGCTGGGGGCATCATGAACACTGAAGCTTTCTTT. This codes for CASSLAGGIMNTEAFF. The chain carries TRBV5-1 and TRBJ1-1, with D possibly matching TRBD1 (6 bases). V was shortened by 0 bases and J by 0 bases, with 12 bases between the two germline ends. Germline V gene data show CDR1 as SGHRS and CDR2 as YFSETQ. This CDR3 has 16 residues.

This clone was seen just once. This chain links TRBV7-2 with TRBJ1-4, with D maybe TRBD1 (5 bases). CDR3 length: 13 residues. Trimming removed 8 bases from V and 3 bases from J, with 10 bases in between. Germline lookup yields CDR1 SGHTA and CDR2 FQGNSA. The CDR3 reads CASRGVANEKLFF. The CDR3, as DNA: TGTGCCAGCCGGGGGGTAGCTAATGAAAAACTGTTTTTT.

The J gene is TRBJ2-3, the V gene TRBV7-9, with 7 nucleotides matching TRBD1. CDR3 size: 15 residues. CDR1 is SEHNR and CDR2 is FQNEAQ in the germline V gene (reference sequence). J gave up 6 bases and V 5 bases, and 11 bases lay outside the gene matches. The chain's CDR3 is CASSEYRGLRDTQYF. CDR3 in DNA: TGTGCCAGCAGCGAATACAGGGGTTTAAGGGATACGCAGTATTTT.

This chain joins TRBV5-1 and TRBJ1-5; D ambiguous. Germline V gene sequence: CDR1 SGHRS, CDR2 YFSETQ. V lost 0 bases, J lost 5 bases, and 9 bases lay in between. CDR3 length: 14 amino acids. This chain's CDR3 is CASSLAGGDQPQHF. The CDR3 DNA reads as TGCGCCAGCAGCTTGGCGGGAGGAGATCAGCCCCAGCATTTT.

This chain joins TRBV6-2 or TRBV6-3 and TRBJ2-1, with D uncertain. The CDR3 runs to 17 residues. Germline V gene lookup returns CDR1 MNHEY and CDR2 SVGEGT. V was pared by 2 bases and J by 5 bases, with 19 bases between. Written as DNA, the CDR3 is TGTGCCAGCAGTTACCCCTCATCATCCAGCGACCACAATGAGCAGTTCTTC. As protein: CASSYPSSSSDHNEQFF.

The chain couples TRBV19 to TRBJ2-3; possibly TRBD1 for D (5 bases). Germline V gene sequence: CDR1 LNHDA, CDR2 SQIVND (reference sequence). V was pared by 7 bases and J by 5 bases, with 10 bases between. CDR3 length equals 12 residues. The CDR3 loop reads CASTDTLDTQYF. CDR3 in DNA: TGTGCCAGTACGGACACCTTAGATACGCAGTATTTT.

V is TRBV21-1 and J is TRBJ1-1; TRBD1, the table's D call, lacks a check against the DNA. TRBV21-1 is recorded as a pseudogene. This CDR3 has 14 residues. CDR3 amino acids: CASSSRKQGAEAFF. The DNA for the CDR3 is TGTGCCAGCAGCTCCCGGAAGCAGGGCGCTGAAGCTTTCTTT.